This T cell receptor beta chain was documented in a study of T cells in localized non-small cell lung cancer. Germline V gives CDR1 SGDLS, CDR2 YYNGEE. J lost 4 bases, V lost 1 base, and 5 bases had no gene match. This CDR3 comprises 16 residues. Measured with immunoSEQ multiplex PCR; TCRdb has only the in-frame clones, and not every one. The data show fewer than 45,000 clones, 88% seen once. Sequenced material: peripheral blood, taken before any cancer treatment. The chain is built from TRBV9 and TRBJ2-2; TRBD2 matches 9 bases. The clonotype comes from a female donor of 60 years or more with stage I squamous cell lung carcinoma. The CDR3 nucleotides read TGTGCCAGCAGCGTATCAGGCGGGAGGGCCACCGGGGAGCTGTTTTTT. It translates to CASSVSGGRATGELFF.